The 31 T cell receptor beta chains below were found in one sample sequenced in a study of low-dose radiotherapy and immunotherapy resistance in tumors. Time point of the sample: after trial treatment. Treatment specified: LDRT plus nivolumab, ipilimumab, low-dose cyclophosphamide and aspirin (RACIN trial). TRAV- and TRBV-specific primers primed first-strand cDNA, covering alpha and beta chains. TCRs underwent 15 to 20 PCR cycles of amplification with a constant-region primer and V-primer adapter. Using its own MiXCR run on the reads, TCRdb lists one record per CDR3 protein. The sample holds about 84,000 distinct CDR3 sequences, roughly 17% seen once. The starting material was PBMCs, obtained after low-dose radiotherapy plus immunotherapy. These receptors all come from a male donor with prostate cancer.

In regard to this clonotype: A read error is the likely source, as a far larger clone sits one nucleotide away. This chain joins TRBV27 and TRBJ2-3; the match to TRBD2 covers 8 bases. Judging by the DNA end, TRBJ2-7 fits better; the J call may be wrong. The length of the CDR3 is 15 residues. Germline values: CDR1 MNHEY, CDR2 SMNVEV (reference sequence). CDR3 sequence (DNA): TGTGCCAGCTGCCCCGGCGCGGGGGGCGTCGCCAAGCAGTACTTC. Translating it yields CASCPGAGGVAKQYF.

This clonotype was recorded many times. The chain recombines TRBV28 with TRBJ2-1, with a weak D call TRBD2 (5 bases). CDR3 size: 12 residues. Trimming shortened V by 8 bases and J by 4 bases, and 9 bases separated the two germline ends. Germline assignment: CDR1 MDHEN and CDR2 SYDVKM. In DNA, the CDR3 is TGTGCCAGCGGGTCGGGGTACAATGAGCAGTTCTTC. This gives the protein CASGSGYNEQFF.

In its sample, this clonotype was seen many times. V gene TRBV3-1 combines with J gene TRBJ1-2, with TRBD1 as a possible D gene (5 bases). Trimming pared 3 bases from V and 10 bases from J, leaving 15 bases between. Germline V CDR1 and CDR2: LGHDT, YNNKEL (reference sequence). The CDR3 covers 13 residues. The CDR3 region has the DNA TGTGCCAGCAGCCACGCCGGGGCAAAGCTCTACACCTTC. Amino acid sequence: CASSHAGAKLYTF.

This clonotype was counted ten times or more. This chain uses TRBV5-1 with TRBJ2-2; TRBD2 might be the D (6 bases). This CDR3 is 15 amino acids long. Germline values: CDR1 SGHRS, CDR2 YFSETQ. Deletions cut 1 base from V and 4 bases from J, with 11 bases between. As DNA, the CDR3 is TGCGCCAGCAGCTTGTCGGGAGTAGGCACCGGGGAGCTGTTTTTT. Amino acids: CASSLSGVGTGELFF.

This clonotype was recorded at least ten times. The chain links TRBV12-3 or TRBV12-4 to TRBJ2-4, with 8 bases identical to TRBD2. The CDR3 is made up of 15 amino acids. After removal of 5 bases from V and 8 bases from J, the junction contained 11 bases not matched to a gene. CDR3 amino acids: CASSPGTRGLYIQYF. The CDR3 DNA follows: TGTGCCAGCAGTCCCGGGACTAGGGGATTGTACATTCAGTACTTC.

This clonotype was found many times. The chain is built from TRBV25-1 and TRBJ2-5; the D is unclear. Trimming pared 1 base from V and 5 bases from J, leaving 14 bases between. Germline V gene lookup returns CDR1 MGHDK and CDR2 SYGVNS. This CDR3 has 15 amino acids. The CDR3 DNA reads TGTGCCAGCAGTGAATGGACGGTTATGGGTGAGACCCAGTACTTC. It is translated as CASSEWTVMGETQYF.

This clonotype was seen many times. This chain joins TRBV12-3 or TRBV12-4 and TRBJ2-1; 7 bases fit TRBD2. The CDR3 is made up of 15 amino acids. V shed 3 bases, J shed 1 base, and the junction held 3 bases outside the gene matches. As DNA, the CDR3 is TGTGCCAGCAGTTTGCGGGAGAGTTCCTACAATGAGCAGTTCTTC. Its translation is CASSLRESSYNEQFF.

V and J are TRBV4-1 and TRBJ1-3; 7 bases map to TRBD1. Germline CDR1 and CDR2: MGHRA and YSYEKL. There are 15 residues in the CDR3. V lost 4 bases to trimming and J lost 3 bases; unmatched junction nucleotides: 6. CDR3 amino acids: CASSRQGEVGNTIYF. In DNA, the CDR3 is TGCGCCAGCAGCCGACAGGGTGAGGTTGGAAACACCATATATTTT.

This clonotype was counted many times. V and J are TRBV20-1 and TRBJ2-5; 7 bases match TRBD2. From germline, CDR1 is DFQATT and CDR2 SNEGSKA (reference sequence). The trim removed 1 base at V and 5 bases at J, leaving 7 bases unmatched. The CDR3 contains 14 residues. Here the CDR3 reads CSARGGGSLETQYF. The CDR3 coding sequence is TGCAGTGCTAGAGGGGGCGGGAGCTTGGAGACCCAGTACTTC.

This clonotype was picked up many times. The chain employs TRBV4-2 and TRBJ2-7, with 11 bases lining up with TRBD2. Germline values: CDR1 LGHNA, CDR2 YNFKEQ. This CDR3 comprises 15 residues. V lost 5 bases and J lost 5; bases outside the gene matches: 8. CDR3 in amino acids: CASSFVSGRAHEQYF. CDR3 DNA: TGTGCCAGCAGCTTCGTTAGCGGGAGGGCCCACGAGCAGTACTTC.

This clonotype was observed many times. The V and J genes are TRBV28 and TRBJ1-3, with D unresolved. Per germline, CDR1 MDHEN and CDR2 SYDVKM. The V and J ends lost 4 bases and 4 bases respectively, with 2 bases between them. The CDR3 sequence is 11 residues long. The CDR3 DNA follows: TGTGCCAGCAGTTCCGGAAACACCATATATTTT. Its protein is CASSSGNTIYF.

Concerning this clonotype itself: A much larger clonotype is one base distant, so this may be a read error. The V and J genes are TRBV20-1 and TRBJ2-3; 8 positions match TRBD2. CDR1 is DFQATT, CDR2 SNEGSKA, per germline (reference sequence). Losses at the gene ends were 5 bases for V and 3 bases for J; bases not matched to a gene: 10. The CDR3 spans 15 residues. The CDR3 region is CSAGAPGLGTDTQYF. In DNA, the CDR3 is TGCAGTGCTGGAGCCCCGGGACTAGGAACAGATACGCAGTATTTT.

The chain has TRBV11-2 and TRBJ2-1; TRBD1 or TRBD2 may be the D gene (6 bases each). Trimming pared 2 bases from V and 7 bases from J, leaving 24 bases between. This CDR3 has 18 amino acids. Germline V gene data show CDR1 as SGHAT and CDR2 as FQNNGV. The CDR3 sequence is CASSLIWGAGRTRNEQFF. The CDR3 nucleotides are TGTGCCAGCAGCTTAATTTGGGGGGCGGGCCGTACGAGGAATGAGCAGTTCTTC. The full variable domain, rest sourced from reference TRBV11-2 and TRBJ2-1, is EAGVAQSPRYKIIEKRQSVAFWCNPISGHATLYWYQQILGQGPKLLIQFQNNGVVDDSQLPKDRFSAERLKGVDSTLKIQPAKLEDSAVYLCASSLIWGAGRTRNEQFFGPGTRLTVL.

In this sample, this clonotype turned up many times. The chain recombines TRBV28 with TRBJ2-7; D unclear. The CDR3 contains 12 residues. Germline CDR1 MDHEN, CDR2 SYDVKM. V dropped 7 bases and J dropped 1 base, with 8 bases sitting between them. CDR3 sequence reads: CASTAFSYEQYF. The CDR3 bases are TGTGCCAGCACCGCCTTTTCCTACGAGCAGTACTTC.

Comment on this clonotype: Being one base from a much bigger clone, this may be a read error. J is TRBJ2-6 and V is TRBV7-3; TRBD2 matches at 10 bases. J lost 6 bases, V lost 3 bases, and 11 bases had no gene match. This CDR3 spans 18 amino acids. Germline values: CDR1 SGHTA, CDR2 FQGTGA. The CDR3 loop is CASSFVGTSVTKANVLTF. As DNA, the CDR3 is TGTGCCAGCAGCTTCGTGGGGACTAGCGTGACCAAGGCCAACGTCCTGACTTTC.

This clonotype showed up many times. This chain links TRBV20-1 with TRBJ2-7; no firm D call. CDR3 length equals 12 residues. Germline V gene sequence: CDR1 DFQATT, CDR2 SNEGSKA (reference sequence). Trimming shortened V by 0 bases and J by 5 bases, and 8 bases separated the two germline ends. The DNA for the CDR3 is TGCAGTGCTAGAGATTTACTCGACGAGCAGTACTTC. Residues: CSARDLLDEQYF.

This clonotype occurred many times. V usage is TRBV18 and J usage is TRBJ2-7; D may be TRBD1 (5 bases). CDR1 KGHSH and CDR2 LQKENI come from the germline V gene. The CDR3 has 13 amino acids. V gave up 0 bases and J gave up 4 bases, with 7 bases separating them. The CDR3 region is CASSPPDKYEQYF. CDR3 nucleotides: TGTGCCAGCTCACCACCGGACAAGTACGAGCAGTACTTC.

This clonotype has ten or more counts. The chain links TRBV28 to TRBJ2-7; TRBD2 is a possible D gene (6 bases). The V gene lost 7 bases and the J gene lost 4 bases, with 17 bases spanning the gap. The germline CDR1 and CDR2 sequences are MDHEN and SYDVKM. The CDR3 contains 14 residues. In nucleotides, the CDR3 is TGTGCCAGCAAAATAGGCGGGATACAATACGAGCAGTACTTC. It codes for CASKIGGIQYEQYF. Using reference TRBV28 and TRBJ2-7 for the parts outside the CDR3, the full variable domain is DVKVTQSSRYLVKRTGEKVFLECVQDMDHENMFWYRQDPGLGLRLIYFSYDVKMKEKGDIPEGYSVSREKKERFSLILESASTNQTSMYLCASKIGGIQYEQYFGPGTRLTVT.

In its sample, this clonotype was seen many times. For the CDR3, the DNA is TGCGCCAGCAGCCGCAGCGGGAGGAGCTCCTACAATGAGCAGTTCTTC. This translates into CASSRSGRSSYNEQFF. The chain links TRBV4-3 to TRBJ2-1, with 9 bases that match TRBD2. CDR1 and CDR2 (germline): LGHNA, YSLEER. The V and J ends lost 4 bases and 0 bases, in that order; junction bases with no gene match: 4. The CDR3 runs to 16 residues.

Comments on this clonotype: Its ends do not fully match the called genes, so a read error is possible. V usage is TRBV4-3 and J usage is TRBJ1-5; TRBD1 is a possible D gene (5 bases). CDR1 and CDR2 (germline): LGHNA, YSLEER. The CDR3 totals 14 residues. The CDR3 nucleotides read TGCGCCAGGAGCCTAGGCGGGGGTTCACGGCCCCAGCATTTT. Translating it yields CARSLGGGSRPQHF.

This clonotype appeared many times. The chain couples TRBV10-3 to TRBJ2-1; 10 positions match TRBD2. V lost 2 bases and J lost 5; bases outside the gene matches: 6. Germline values: CDR1 ENHRY, CDR2 SYGVKD. This CDR3 is built from 16 residues. The CDR3 protein is CAISEQPAGGNNEQFF. DNA for the CDR3: TGTGCCATCAGTGAGCAGCCAGCGGGAGGGAACAATGAGCAGTTCTTC.

This clonotype was detected many times. V is TRBV2 and J is TRBJ2-7; 10 nucleotides match TRBD2. The junction had 9 bases not matched to a gene; V was cut back by 6 bases and J by 7 bases. This CDR3 contains 14 residues. Germline CDR1 reads SNHLY; CDR2 reads FYNNEI. CDR3 coding DNA: TGTGCCAGCAGGAGGCTAGCGGGAGCAGGAGAGCAGTACTTC. This gives the protein CASRRLAGAGEQYF. The full variable domain, completed using reference TRBV2 and TRBJ2-7, is EPEVTQTPSHQVTQMGQEVILRCVPISNHLYFYWYRQILGQKVEFLVSFYNNEISEKSEIFDDQFSVERPDGSNFTLKIRSTKLEDSAMYFCASRRLAGAGEQYFGPGTRLTVT.

This clonotype was recorded at least ten times. The chain uses TRBV6-6 and TRBJ1-6; 10 nucleotides align to TRBD1. The CDR3 runs to 14 residues. Germline CDR1 reads MNHNY; CDR2 reads SVGAGI (reference sequence). The V and J ends lost 2 bases and 9 bases, in that order; junction bases with no gene match: 1. In DNA form, the CDR3 reads TGTGCCAGCAGTTACGGGACAGGGGCTTCACCCCTCCACTTT. Translated: CASSYGTGASPLHF.

The sample holds many counts of this clonotype. The CDR3 nucleotides are TGTGCCAGCAGTGAGGTGGGAGGGCCCGTCATTCAGTACTTC. Residues: CASSEVGGPVIQYF. The J gene is TRBJ2-4, the V gene TRBV2; 7 bases line up with TRBD2. The junction had 8 bases not matched to a gene; V was cut back by 3 bases and J by 9 bases. The CDR3 totals 14 residues. Germline-derived CDR1 and CDR2 are SNHLY and FYNNEI.

This clonotype was found a few times. The chain is built from TRBV12-3 or TRBV12-4 and TRBJ1-2; possible D gene TRBD1, 5 bases. The CDR3 loop spans 14 amino acids. Trimming left V 3 bases short and J 8 bases short, with 16 bases between. The CDR3 DNA reads as TGTGCCAGCAGTTTGAATATGGGGCGGCAAGGCTACACCTTC. This sequence encodes CASSLNMGRQGYTF.

This clonotype has at least ten counts. The genes are TRBV15 and TRBJ2-1; perhaps TRBD1 as D (5 bases). Between the trimmed V and J ends, which lost 5 bases and 9 bases, there was a span of 17 bases. The CDR3 is 14 residues long. Per the germline V gene, CDR1 is LNHNV and CDR2 is YYDKDF (reference sequence). The CDR3 region is CATSWGRGTGEQFF. The CDR3 bases are TGTGCCACCAGCTGGGGTCGAGGCACAGGTGAGCAGTTCTTC.

This clonotype was recorded once. No DNA is shown, since the ends of the CDR3 on it are uncertain; the CDR3 is the one TCRdb lists. The V call is TRBV7-2, the J call TRBJ2-2; the table assigns TRBD1, which was not confirmed against the DNA. Germline V lookup: CDR1 SGHTA, CDR2 FQGNSA. The CDR3 extends over 15 residues, inclusive of both ends. The CDR3 loop reads CASRPLPNTGELFFF.

This chain connects TRBV6-6 to TRBJ2-6, with 8 bases lining up with TRBD1. Per germline, CDR1 MNHNY and CDR2 SVGAGI (reference sequence). With V trimmed by 0 bases and J by 2 bases, 6 bases remained unmatched. The CDR3 contains 18 residues. The CDR3 DNA sequence: TGTGCCAGCAGTTACTCTAAAAAGACAGGGGCTGGGGCCAACGTCCTGACTTTC. Its protein product is CASSYSKKTGAGANVLTF.

This clonotype was counted at least ten times. The chain uses TRBV10-3 and TRBJ2-7, with D possibly matching TRBD2 (6 bases). The length of the CDR3 is 13 residues. The germline gives CDR1 ENHRY, CDR2 SYGVKD. The V gene lost 7 bases and the J gene lost 1 base, with 11 bases spanning the gap. The CDR3 here is CAIKIRGSYEQYF. In DNA form, the CDR3 reads TGTGCCATCAAGATCCGGGGGTCCTACGAGCAGTACTTC.

This clonotype was picked up many times. The chain uses TRBV2 and TRBJ2-1, with D perhaps matching TRBD1 (6 bases). With 7 bases removed from V and 6 bases from J, the gap between germline ends came to 10 bases. CDR1 is SNHLY and CDR2 is FYNNEI in the germline V gene. The CDR3 runs to 12 residues. CDR3: CASNQGLNEQFF. The CDR3 coding sequence is TGTGCCAGCAATCAGGGGCTCAATGAGCAGTTCTTC.

This clonotype showed up many times. The chain joins TRBV6-5 to TRBJ1-1, with 8 nucleotides matching TRBD1. The germline V gene has CDR1 MNHEY and CDR2 SVGAGI. V was pared by 5 bases and J by 11 bases, with 7 bases of the junction left unmatched. The CDR3 runs 12 residues. The CDR3: CASSGGTGRAFF. The CDR3 nucleotides are TGTGCCAGCAGTGGGGGGACAGGTCGCGCTTTCTTT.